This TCR beta chain comes out of a study of ipilimumab plus nivolumab after autologous stem cell transplantation. Whole-study context: The myeloma group: high-risk transplant-naive, or relapse within 3 years after first autologous transplant.

This clone came up a few times. Repertoires were generated with immunoSEQ multiplex PCR, while TCRdb's copy carries only in-frame clones and drops some. The data hold roughly 4,800 clones, with less than 80% observed a single time. There are 15 residues in the CDR3. Trimming shortened V by 5 bases and J by 5 bases, and 18 bases separated the two germline ends. From germline, CDR1 is SGHVS and CDR2 FNYEAQ. Here the sequenced sample was PBMCs, taken in a trial of ipilimumab plus nivolumab as post-transplant consolidation. This clonotype was obtained from a male donor with multiple myeloma. The chain combines TRBV7-6 with TRBJ2-5; D perhaps matches TRBD1 (5 bases). The chain's CDR3 is CASSTYRSAKETQYF. The CDR3 DNA follows: TGTGCCAGCAGCACCTACAGGTCAGCTAAGGAGACCCAGTACTTC. The whole variable domain, filled in from reference TRBV7-6 and TRBJ2-5, reads GAGVSQSPRYKVTKRGQDVALRCDPISGHVSLYWYRQALGQGPEFLTYFNYEAQQDKSGLPNDRFSAERPEGSISTLTIQRTEQRDSAMYRCASSTYRSAKETQYFGPGTRLLVL.